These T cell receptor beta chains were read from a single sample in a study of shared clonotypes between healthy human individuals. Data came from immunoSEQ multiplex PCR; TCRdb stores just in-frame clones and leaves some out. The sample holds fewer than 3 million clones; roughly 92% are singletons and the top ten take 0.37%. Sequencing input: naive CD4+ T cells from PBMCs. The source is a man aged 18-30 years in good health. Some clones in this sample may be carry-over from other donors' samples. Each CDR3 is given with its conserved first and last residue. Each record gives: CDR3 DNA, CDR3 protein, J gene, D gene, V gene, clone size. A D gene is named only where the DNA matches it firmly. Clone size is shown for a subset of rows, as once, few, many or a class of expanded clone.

CDR3 DNA: TGTGCCAGCAATGAGGACAGTAATCAGCCCCAGCATTTT
CDR3 protein: CASNEDSNQPQHF
J gene: TRBJ1-5
D gene: NA
V gene: TRBV28
clone size: few

CDR3 DNA: TGTGCCAGCAGCCAAGGACTAGTGACGTACAATGAGCAGTTCTTC
CDR3 protein: CASSQGLVTYNEQFF
J gene: TRBJ2-1
D gene: TRBD2
V gene: TRBV7-8
clone size: NA

CDR3 DNA: TGTGCCAGCAGCGCCGAGTGGGAGCCCCAGCATTTT
CDR3 protein: CASSAEWEPQHF
J gene: TRBJ1-5
D gene: NA
V gene: TRBV5-4
clone size: NA

CDR3 DNA: TGTGCCAGTAGTCCCTGGACAGGGGGTTACGAGCAGTACTTC
CDR3 protein: CASSPWTGGYEQYF
J gene: TRBJ2-7
D gene: TRBD1
V gene: TRBV19
clone size: NA

CDR3 DNA: TGTGCCAGCTCACCACGCTTGGACACTGAAGCTTTCTTT
CDR3 protein: CASSPRLDTEAFF
J gene: TRBJ1-1
D gene: NA
V gene: TRBV18
clone size: few

CDR3 DNA: TGTGCCAGCAGTTTCCGGGCTCGTCGGTCCACAGATACGCAGTATTTT
CDR3 protein: CASSFRARRSTDTQYF
J gene: TRBJ2-3
D gene: NA
V gene: TRBV28
clone size: NA

CDR3 DNA: TGTGCCAGCGTTACCCGCGGCGGCTCCTACGAGCAGTACTTC
CDR3 protein: CASVTRGGSYEQYF
J gene: TRBJ2-7
D gene: NA
V gene: TRBV27
clone size: NA

CDR3 DNA: TGCGCCAGCAGCTTGGCGGCAGGGGAGGCCTACGAGCAGTACTTC
CDR3 protein: CASSLAAGEAYEQYF
J gene: TRBJ2-7
D gene: NA
V gene: TRBV5-1
clone size: NA

CDR3 DNA: TGCGCCAGCAGCCAAGCTTTGAGTCCCAATGAGCAGTTCTTC
CDR3 protein: CASSQALSPNEQFF
J gene: TRBJ2-1
D gene: NA
V gene: TRBV4-1
clone size: NA

CDR3 DNA: TGCGCCAGCAGCCCGGGACAGCGGGTGAGTGAGCAGTTCTTC
CDR3 protein: CASSPGQRVSEQFF
J gene: TRBJ2-1
D gene: NA
V gene: TRBV5-1
clone size: NA

CDR3 DNA: TGTGCCAGCAGCTTAGATACTAGACGGGAGCAGTTCTTC
CDR3 protein: CASSLDTRREQFF
J gene: TRBJ2-1
D gene: NA
V gene: TRBV7-6
clone size: NA

CDR3 DNA: TGTGCCAGCAGCTTAAGAGAGGGGGGAGAAGCTTTCTTT
CDR3 protein: CASSLREGGEAFF
J gene: TRBJ1-1
D gene: NA
V gene: TRBV7-9
clone size: once

CDR3 DNA: TGTGCCAGTAGTATAGGATCTCGGGTCCTAGCTTTCTTT
CDR3 protein: CASSIGSRVLAFF
J gene: TRBJ1-1
D gene: NA
V gene: TRBV19
clone size: NA

CDR3 DNA: TGCGCCAGCAGCCAAGAAGGGACAGGGGGAGGCTACACCTTC
CDR3 protein: CASSQEGTGGGYTF
J gene: TRBJ1-2
D gene: TRBD1
V gene: TRBV4-3
clone size: NA

CDR3 DNA: TGTGCCAGTAGTCTCCGATTGTGGGAGCGGGCGACCCAGTACTTC
CDR3 protein: CASSLRLWERATQYF
J gene: TRBJ2-5
D gene: NA
V gene: TRBV19
clone size: NA

CDR3 DNA: TGTGCCTGGAGCGGACTAGCGGGAGTGCGGGAGAACACCGGGGAGCTGTTTTTT
CDR3 protein: CAWSGLAGVRENTGELFF
J gene: TRBJ2-2
D gene: TRBD2
V gene: TRBV30
clone size: NA

CDR3 DNA: TGCGCCAGCAGCTCTTCACAGGTACCCTACGAGCAGTACTTC
CDR3 protein: CASSSSQVPYEQYF
J gene: TRBJ2-7
D gene: NA
V gene: TRBV5-1
clone size: NA

CDR3 DNA: TGTGCCAGCAGTTATCTAGGTAACTATGGCTACACCTTC
CDR3 protein: CASSYLGNYGYTF
J gene: TRBJ1-2
D gene: NA
V gene: TRBV28
clone size: NA

CDR3 DNA: TGTGCCAGCAGCGGAGGACTAGCGGGCGTATCAACCTACAATGAGCAGTTCTTC
CDR3 protein: CASSGGLAGVSTYNEQFF
J gene: TRBJ2-1
D gene: TRBD2
V gene: TRBV9
clone size: NA

CDR3 DNA: TGTGCCAGCAGTGAGGGTAGCGGACCCCAAGAGACCCAGTACTTC
CDR3 protein: CASSEGSGPQETQYF
J gene: TRBJ2-5
D gene: NA
V gene: TRBV25-1
clone size: NA

CDR3 DNA: TGTGCCAGCAAAGTCTCGAACAGGGGGCTTAACTATGGCTACACCTTC
CDR3 protein: CASKVSNRGLNYGYTF
J gene: TRBJ1-2
D gene: TRBD1
V gene: TRBV28
clone size: NA

CDR3 DNA: TGTGCCAGCCTCCCCAGGAGCGGGAGCTCCTACGAGCAGTACTTC
CDR3 protein: CASLPRSGSSYEQYF
J gene: TRBJ2-7
D gene: TRBD2
V gene: TRBV25-1
clone size: NA

CDR3 DNA: TGCAGTGCTAGATCAAGAGGCGAGCAGTACTTC
CDR3 protein: CSARSRGEQYF
J gene: TRBJ2-7
D gene: NA
V gene: TRBV20-1
clone size: NA

CDR3 DNA: TGTGCCAGCAGTCCCCCCCCGAACACTGAAGCTTTCTTT
CDR3 protein: CASSPPPNTEAFF
J gene: TRBJ1-1
D gene: NA
V gene: TRBV28
clone size: NA

CDR3 DNA: TGTGCCATCAGGGGGACAGGGGCCCTCGAGCAGTACTTC
CDR3 protein: CAIRGTGALEQYF
J gene: TRBJ2-7
D gene: TRBD1
V gene: TRBV10-3
clone size: NA

CDR3 DNA: TGCGCCAGCAGCTTCAGTTTGGGACAAGATACGCAGTATTTT
CDR3 protein: CASSFSLGQDTQYF
J gene: TRBJ2-3
D gene: NA
V gene: TRBV5-1
clone size: NA

CDR3 DNA: TGTGCCAGCAGTCCCCTCGACGGTACACTTGAAGCTTTCTTT
CDR3 protein: CASSPLDGTLEAFF
J gene: TRBJ1-1
D gene: NA
V gene: TRBV27
clone size: NA

CDR3 DNA: TGTGCCAGCAGTGAGGAGGCCGGCGGGTATGGCTACACCTTC
CDR3 protein: CASSEEAGGYGYTF
J gene: TRBJ1-2
D gene: NA
V gene: TRBV6-1
clone size: NA

CDR3 DNA: TGTGCCAGCAGCCCGAAGAGCCGGGACGGAAGCTACGAGCAGTACTTC
CDR3 protein: CASSPKSRDGSYEQYF
J gene: TRBJ2-7
D gene: NA
V gene: TRBV7-9
clone size: NA

CDR3 DNA: TGTGCCAGCAGCTTAGCGGGGGTTCCAAACTATGGCTACACCTTC
CDR3 protein: CASSLAGVPNYGYTF
J gene: TRBJ1-2
D gene: NA
V gene: TRBV7-9
clone size: NA

CDR3 DNA: TGCGCCAGCAGCTCGGGACGGATAACTAATGAAAAACTGTTTTTT
CDR3 protein: CASSSGRITNEKLFF
J gene: TRBJ1-4
D gene: NA
V gene: TRBV5-1
clone size: NA

CDR3 DNA: TGCGCCAGCAGCGGCGGACTCTCTGGGGCCAACGTCCTGACTTTC
CDR3 protein: CASSGGLSGANVLTF
J gene: TRBJ2-6
D gene: NA
V gene: TRBV5-1
clone size: NA

CDR3 DNA: TGTGCCAGCTCACCACGGACCGACAGGAGCTATGGCTACACCTTC
CDR3 protein: CASSPRTDRSYGYTF
J gene: TRBJ1-2
D gene: NA
V gene: TRBV18
clone size: NA

CDR3 DNA: TGTGCCAGCAGCCCGAGGACTAGCGGGACCTACGAGCAGTACTTC
CDR3 protein: CASSPRTSGTYEQYF
J gene: TRBJ2-7
D gene: TRBD2
V gene: TRBV27
clone size: NA

CDR3 DNA: TGTGCCAGCACGAAGGACAGGGTATTGTACGAGCAGTACTTC
CDR3 protein: CASTKDRVLYEQYF
J gene: TRBJ2-7
D gene: TRBD1
V gene: TRBV2
clone size: NA

CDR3 DNA: TGTGCCAGCAGCTTATCGGCGGGGGCTCACTACAATGAGCAGTTCTTC
CDR3 protein: CASSLSAGAHYNEQFF
J gene: TRBJ2-1
D gene: NA
V gene: TRBV7-3
clone size: NA

CDR3 DNA: TGTGCCAGCAGCGTTAGCGGCAGGGAGGGACAATACGAGCAGTACTTC
CDR3 protein: CASSVSGREGQYEQYF
J gene: TRBJ2-7
D gene: NA
V gene: TRBV9
clone size: NA

CDR3 DNA: TGTGCCAGCAGCTCAACGGGAGGGCCTTTAGGCGAGCAGTACTTC
CDR3 protein: CASSSTGGPLGEQYF
J gene: TRBJ2-7
D gene: TRBD2
V gene: TRBV7-8
clone size: NA

CDR3 DNA: TGTGCCAGCAGTTTATGGACAGGGTCAGGGGAAAAACTGTTTTTT
CDR3 protein: CASSLWTGSGEKLFF
J gene: TRBJ1-4
D gene: TRBD1
V gene: TRBV28
clone size: NA

CDR3 DNA: TGTGCCAGTTCCCTAGCGGGAGGGCCCGCCAAAAACATTCAGTACTTC
CDR3 protein: CASSLAGGPAKNIQYF
J gene: TRBJ2-4
D gene: TRBD2
V gene: TRBV18
clone size: NA

CDR3 DNA: TGTGCCATCAGTAAAGGGGACCCTACAGGGGGCGAGGGCTACACCTTC
CDR3 protein: CAISKGDPTGGEGYTF
J gene: TRBJ1-2
D gene: TRBD1
V gene: TRBV10-3
clone size: NA

CDR3 DNA: TGTGCCAGCAGTTTGGGGGGAGGGGGCTTTAATCAGCCCCAGCATTTT
CDR3 protein: CASSLGGGGFNQPQHF
J gene: TRBJ1-5
D gene: TRBD1
V gene: TRBV28
clone size: NA

CDR3 DNA: TGCGCCAGCAGCTTACAGGGATCGAACACTGAAGCTTTCTTT
CDR3 protein: CASSLQGSNTEAFF
J gene: TRBJ1-1
D gene: NA
V gene: TRBV5-1
clone size: NA

CDR3 DNA: TGCGCCAGCGGCCCGCGGCTGCGCTCCCAAGAGACCCAGTACTTC
CDR3 protein: CASGPRLRSQETQYF
J gene: TRBJ2-5
D gene: NA
V gene: TRBV5-1
clone size: NA

CDR3 DNA: TGTGCCAGCAGCTTACTAACTGAACCCTACGAGCAGTACTTC
CDR3 protein: CASSLLTEPYEQYF
J gene: TRBJ2-7
D gene: NA
V gene: TRBV7-2
clone size: NA

CDR3 DNA: TGTGCCAGCAGTTTACGTACAGGGGGTGAGCAGTTCTTC
CDR3 protein: CASSLRTGGEQFF
J gene: TRBJ2-1
D gene: TRBD1
V gene: TRBV27
clone size: NA

CDR3 DNA: TGTGCCAGCAGAGAGACTAGCGGCACAGATACGCAGTATTTT
CDR3 protein: CASRETSGTDTQYF
J gene: TRBJ2-3
D gene: TRBD2
V gene: TRBV2
clone size: NA

CDR3 DNA: TGTGCCAGCATGGTTTTAGGTGGGGGCACTGAAGCTTTCTTT
CDR3 protein: CASMVLGGGTEAFF
J gene: TRBJ1-1
D gene: NA
V gene: TRBV2
clone size: NA

CDR3 DNA: TGTGCCAGCAGCCACCCGAACGATCAGCCCCAGCATTTT
CDR3 protein: CASSHPNDQPQHF
J gene: TRBJ1-5
D gene: NA
V gene: TRBV16
clone size: NA

CDR3 DNA: TGTGCCAGCAGTCTGAATCTAGCGTACAATGAGCAGTTCTTC
CDR3 protein: CASSLNLAYNEQFF
J gene: TRBJ2-1
D gene: NA
V gene: TRBV28
clone size: once

CDR3 DNA: TGTGCCAGCTCACCGCGCTCGGGTGGACAGGGCTCCTACGAGCAGTACTTC
CDR3 protein: CASSPRSGGQGSYEQYF
J gene: TRBJ2-7
D gene: TRBD1
V gene: TRBV18
clone size: NA

CDR3 DNA: TGTGCCAGCAGCTTAAATCAGGGTCACACTGAAGCTTTCTTT
CDR3 protein: CASSLNQGHTEAFF
J gene: TRBJ1-1
D gene: NA
V gene: TRBV7-9
clone size: NA